These 20 T cell receptor beta chains were all obtained from the same sample, sequenced in a study of immune cell composition in non-small cell lung cancer. Normal lung was taken at the farthest possible site, at least 3 cm from tumour. Some clones are missing from TCRdb's copy, which holds only in-frame ones; the method was immunoSEQ multiplex PCR. The table has approximately 6,700 clones, roughly two thirds seen once; the top ten hold around a tenth. Source material: non-adjacent lung tissue. The receptor set was obtained from a human donor with non-small cell lung cancer.

The chain links TRBV9 to TRBJ1-1; unclear D gene. The germline gives CDR1 SGDLS, CDR2 YYNGEE. Trimming took 2 bases from V and 1 from J, leaving 6 bases between them. This CDR3 is built from 13 residues. CDR3 region: CASSVSGNTEAFF. The CDR3 DNA is TGTGCCAGCAGCGTTAGCGGGAACACTGAAGCTTTCTTT.

This clone has a single count. This chain joins TRBV19 and TRBJ2-5, with D maybe TRBD2 (5 bases). Germline V CDR1 and CDR2: LNHDA, SQIVND (reference sequence). This CDR3 region has 13 residues. V dropped 7 bases and J dropped 2 bases, with 11 bases sitting between them. CDR3 in DNA: TGTGCCAGTAAGGACTGGGGACAAGAGACCCAGTACTTC. As protein: CASKDWGQETQYF. The full variable domain, with the rest looked up from reference TRBV19 and TRBJ2-5, is DGGITQSPKYLFRKEGQNVTLSCEQNLNHDAMYWYRQDPGQGLRLIYYSQIVNDFQKGDIAEGYSVSREKKESFPLTVTSAQKNPTAFYLCASKDWGQETQYFGPGTRLLVL.

The chain carries TRBV18 and TRBJ2-7; D is perhaps TRBD1 (6 bases). Germline V gene sequence: CDR1 KGHSH, CDR2 LQKENI. This CDR3 spans 14 amino acids. The ends were cut back, 4 bases at V and 3 bases at J, with 13 bases in the middle. The CDR3 DNA reads TGTGCCAGCTCACTAGTAGGGGGTTTCTACGAGCAGTACTTC. It encodes CASSLVGGFYEQYF.

Written as DNA, the CDR3 is TGTGCCACCAGCAGAGTGTGGACAGGGGAGGGGAACACTGAAGCTTTCTTT. Translation gives CATSRVWTGEGNTEAFF. J is TRBJ1-1 and V is TRBV15; TRBD1 aligns across 9 bases. The length of the CDR3 is 17 residues. From germline, CDR1 is LNHNV and CDR2 YYDKDF (reference sequence). J was trimmed by 1 base and V by 1 base; bases with no gene match: 7.

The chain uses TRBV2 and TRBJ2-2; D is unclear. V was clipped by 1 base and J by 0 bases, with 6 bases between them. Germline values: CDR1 SNHLY, CDR2 FYNNEI. This CDR3 is built from 15 residues. As DNA, the CDR3 is TGTGCCAGCAGTGAAGTTAGAGCGAACACCGGGGAGCTGTTTTTT. Its protein is CASSEVRANTGELFF.

The rearrangement joins TRBV7-2 to TRBJ1-4, with unresolved D. V dropped 3 bases and J dropped 8 bases, with 16 bases sitting between them. This CDR3 spans 15 amino acids. The germline V gene encodes CDR1 SGHTA and CDR2 FQGNSA. The CDR3: CASSFGNKWGEKLFF. The CDR3 DNA is TGTGCCAGCAGCTTCGGGAACAAGTGGGGAGAAAAACTGTTTTTT. Variable domain in full (rest from reference TRBV7-2 and TRBJ1-4): GAGVSQSPSNKVTEKGKDVELRCDPISGHTALYWYRQSLGQGLEFLIYFQGNSAPDKSGLPSDRFSAERTGGSVSTLTIQRTQQEDSAVYLCASSFGNKWGEKLFFGSGTQLSVL.

This clone was counted between two and nine times. This chain uses TRBV11-2 with TRBJ1-3; 7 bases are shared with TRBD1. The CDR3 sequence is 15 residues long. Germline CDR1 and CDR2: SGHAT and FQNNGV. Germline trimming cut 5 bases from V and 0 bases from J; bases unmatched to any gene: 4. The CDR3 DNA is TGTGCCAGCAGCCTCTACAGGGGCTCTGGAAACACCATATATTTT. Its translation is CASSLYRGSGNTIYF.

This chain links TRBV21-1 with TRBJ1-5; the table's D call, TRBD1, has no DNA check behind it. TRBV21-1 is noted as a pseudogene. The CDR3 runs 16 residues. This CDR3 reads CASSKANTGFEQPQHF. The CDR3 DNA follows: TGTGCCAGCAGCAAAGCGAATACAGGGTTCGAGCAGCCCCAGCATTTT.

The V gene is TRBV2, the J gene TRBJ1-1; perhaps TRBD1 as D (5 bases). Germline V lookup: CDR1 SNHLY, CDR2 FYNNEI. The CDR3 totals 16 residues. Trimming cost V 3 bases and J 6 bases, with 20 bases left between them. CDR3 in amino acids: CASSEPGLLAGPEAFF. The CDR3 DNA follows: TGTGCCAGCAGTGAGCCGGGACTCTTGGCCGGGCCTGAAGCTTTCTTT. The variable domain in full, with the rest retrieved from reference TRBV2 and TRBJ1-1, is EPEVTQTPSHQVTQMGQEVILRCVPISNHLYFYWYRQILGQKVEFLVSFYNNEISEKSEIFDDQFSVERPDGSNFTLKIRSTKLEDSAMYFCASSEPGLLAGPEAFFGQGTRLTVV.

The V and J genes are TRBV5-1 and TRBJ2-5, with 13 bases aligning to TRBD2. Germline CDR1 reads SGHRS; CDR2 reads YFSETQ. V gave up 4 bases and J gave up 1 base; unmatched junction bases: 4. CDR3 length equals 16 residues. This CDR3 reads CASSPGTSGVQETQYF. CDR3 nucleotides: TGCGCCAGCAGCCCCGGGACTAGCGGGGTCCAAGAGACCCAGTACTTC.

V gene TRBV7-9 combines with J gene TRBJ2-2; 9 bases are a match to TRBD1. Trimming took 5 bases from V and 5 from J; bases not matched to a gene: 12. Germline CDR1 is SEHNR and CDR2 is FQNEAQ (reference sequence). The CDR3 consists of 17 residues. This CDR3 is CASSLIPQGAGTGELFF. CDR3 DNA sequence: TGTGCCAGCAGCCTAATCCCACAGGGGGCGGGAACCGGGGAGCTGTTTTTT.

CDR3 in DNA: TGTGCCAGCAGTGAGCGCCAGGGGGAAAATCAGCCCCAGCATTTT. It codes for CASSERQGENQPQHF. J is TRBJ1-5 and V is TRBV2; 7 nucleotides agree with TRBD1. With 3 bases clipped from V and 4 bases from J, the junction kept 6 bases outside the gene matches. CDR3 length: 15 residues. Germline V gene sequence: CDR1 SNHLY, CDR2 FYNNEI.

The sample holds a few counts of this clone. The rearrangement links TRBV29-1 to TRBJ1-2; D possibly corresponds to TRBD1 (6 bases). The CDR3 is 13 amino acids. V was shortened by 7 bases and J by 8 bases, with 20 bases between the two germline ends. Germline CDR1 SQVTM, CDR2 ANQGSEA. The CDR3 sequence is CSAAGADVLGYTF. The DNA of the CDR3 is TGCAGCGCGGCAGGGGCCGACGTCCTAGGCTACACCTTC.

The rearrangement joins TRBV28 to TRBJ1-6; 8 bases fit TRBD1. In germline, CDR1 is MDHEN, CDR2 SYDVKM. This CDR3 region has 15 residues. V dropped 9 bases and J dropped 2; count of bases not matched to a gene: 6. The CDR3 protein is CASGTGPTYNSPLHF. In DNA form, the CDR3 reads TGTGCCAGTGGGACAGGTCCCACCTATAATTCACCCCTCCACTTT.

The chain recombines TRBV7-9 with TRBJ1-1; D unresolved. The V gene lost 2 bases and the J gene lost 5 bases, with 6 bases spanning the gap. Germline CDR1 is SEHNR and CDR2 is FQNEAQ (reference sequence). This CDR3 is built from 12 residues. For the CDR3, the DNA is TGTGCCAGCAGCTTAAGCCCGACTGAAGCTTTCTTT. Translation gives CASSLSPTEAFF.

This clone was picked up one time. The rearrangement joins TRBV19 to TRBJ1-2, with 10 bases matching TRBD1. CDR3 length: 15 residues. In germline, CDR1 is LNHDA, CDR2 SQIVND (reference sequence). V lost 3 bases, J lost 4 bases, and 5 bases stayed unmatched. The CDR3 nucleotides read TGTGCCAGTAGTATTACCGGGACAGGGGCCTATGGCTACACCTTC. Translation: CASSITGTGAYGYTF.

This clone has more than one count but fewer than ten. The chain combines TRBV5-1 with TRBJ1-5; D not resolved. V lost 4 bases and J 3 bases, leaving 14 bases between the germline ends. Per the germline V gene, CDR1 is SGHRS and CDR2 is YFSETQ. The CDR3 covers 15 residues. The CDR3 DNA reads TGCGCCAGCAGCCTCGAGGGTCCAACCAATCAGCCCCAGCATTTT. Its protein product is CASSLEGPTNQPQHF. Filled out from reference TRBV5-1 and TRBJ1-5, the complete variable domain reads KAGVTQTPRYLIKTRGQQVTLSCSPISGHRSVSWYQQTPGQGLQFLFEYFSETQRNKGNFPGRFSGRQFSNSRSEMNVSTLELGDSALYLCASSLEGPTNQPQHFGDGTRLSIL.

V gene TRBV6-6 combines with J gene TRBJ2-7; 8 bases fit TRBD1. After removal of 6 bases from V and 2 bases from J, the junction contained 6 bases not matched to a gene. The CDR3 has 14 residues. Germline assignment: CDR1 MNHNY and CDR2 SVGAGI (reference sequence). The CDR3 spells CASSATGATYEQYF. The CDR3 region has the DNA TGTGCCAGCAGCGCGACAGGGGCTACCTACGAGCAGTACTTC.

V is TRBV18 and J is TRBJ1-1; D is perhaps TRBD1 (5 bases). Per the germline V gene, CDR1 is KGHSH and CDR2 is LQKENI. Trimming stripped 6 bases from V and 3 bases from J, with 11 bases between. This CDR3 region has 13 residues. CDR3 in DNA: TGTGCCAGCTCCTTGGGGGGGGACACTGAAGCTTTCTTT. Amino acid sequence: CASSLGGDTEAFF.

The sample holds one count of this clone. The J gene is TRBJ2-3, the V gene TRBV2, with D maybe TRBD2 (6 bases). This CDR3 is built from 13 residues. V lost 5 bases to trimming and J lost 2 bases, with 8 bases between them. Per the germline V gene, CDR1 is SNHLY and CDR2 is FYNNEI. CDR3 coding DNA: TGTGCCAGCAGTCGGGACTTCACAGATACGCAGTATTTT. Its protein is CASSRDFTDTQYF.